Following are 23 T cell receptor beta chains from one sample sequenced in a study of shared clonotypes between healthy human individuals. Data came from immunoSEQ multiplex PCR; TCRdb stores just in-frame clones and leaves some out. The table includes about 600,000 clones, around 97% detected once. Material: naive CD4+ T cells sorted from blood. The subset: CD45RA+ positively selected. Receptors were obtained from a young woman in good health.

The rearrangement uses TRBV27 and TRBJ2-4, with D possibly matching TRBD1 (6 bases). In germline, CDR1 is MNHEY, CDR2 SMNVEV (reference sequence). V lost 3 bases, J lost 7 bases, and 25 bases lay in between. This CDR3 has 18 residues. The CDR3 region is CASSFRAGTNTFGNIQYF. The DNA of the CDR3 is TGTGCCAGCAGTTTCCGGGCCGGGACAAATACCTTTGGGAACATTCAGTACTTC.

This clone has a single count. CDR3 loop: CASSIRGWETQYF. DNA for the CDR3: TGTGCCAGTAGTATCCGGGGGTGGGAGACCCAGTACTTC. The gene calls are TRBV19 and TRBJ2-5, with D possibly TRBD2 on 6 matching bases. CDR3 length equals 13 residues. Germline V gives CDR1 LNHDA, CDR2 SQIVND (reference sequence). Trimming took 3 bases from V and 5 from J, leaving 10 bases between them.

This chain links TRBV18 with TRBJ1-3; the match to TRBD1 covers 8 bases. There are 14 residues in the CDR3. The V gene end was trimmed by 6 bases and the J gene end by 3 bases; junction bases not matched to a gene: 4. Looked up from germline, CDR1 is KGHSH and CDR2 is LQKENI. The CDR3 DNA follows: TGTGCCAGCTCGTTGGACAGGGATGGAAACACCATATATTTT. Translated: CASSLDRDGNTIYF. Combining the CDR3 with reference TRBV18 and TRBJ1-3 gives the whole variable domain NAGVMQNPRHLVRRRGQEARLRCSPMKGHSHVYWYRQLPEEGLKFMVYLQKENIIDESGMPKERFSAEFPKEGPSILRIQQVVRGDSAAYFCASSLDRDGNTIYFGEGSWLTVV.

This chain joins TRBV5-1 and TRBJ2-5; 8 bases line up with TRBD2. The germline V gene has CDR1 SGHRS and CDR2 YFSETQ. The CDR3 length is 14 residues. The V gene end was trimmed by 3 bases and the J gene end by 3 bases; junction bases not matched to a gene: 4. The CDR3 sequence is CASSSGTSEETQYF. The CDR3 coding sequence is TGCGCCAGCAGCTCCGGGACTAGTGAAGAGACCCAGTACTTC.

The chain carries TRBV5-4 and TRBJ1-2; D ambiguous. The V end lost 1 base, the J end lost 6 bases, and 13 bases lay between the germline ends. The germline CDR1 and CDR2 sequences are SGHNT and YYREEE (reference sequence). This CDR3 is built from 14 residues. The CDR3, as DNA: TGTGCCAGCAGCTTGATGTGGCGGAAGGATGGCTACACCTTC. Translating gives CASSLMWRKDGYTF.

The CDR3 sequence is CASSLSAGFYTDTQYF. The DNA for the CDR3 is TGTGCCAGCAGTTTATCGGCGGGATTCTACACAGATACGCAGTATTTT. The chain is built from TRBV27 and TRBJ2-3; maybe TRBD2 (6 bases). The CDR3 is made up of 16 amino acids. Germline V gene lookup returns CDR1 MNHEY and CDR2 SMNVEV (reference sequence). V was clipped by 0 bases and J by 2 bases, with 12 bases between them.

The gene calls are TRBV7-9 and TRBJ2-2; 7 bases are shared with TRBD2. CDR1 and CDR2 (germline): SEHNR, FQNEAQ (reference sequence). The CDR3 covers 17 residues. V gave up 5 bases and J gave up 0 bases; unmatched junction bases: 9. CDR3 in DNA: TGTGCCAGCAGCGACGGGACTATCGTAACGAACACCGGGGAGCTGTTTTTT. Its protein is CASSDGTIVTNTGELFF.

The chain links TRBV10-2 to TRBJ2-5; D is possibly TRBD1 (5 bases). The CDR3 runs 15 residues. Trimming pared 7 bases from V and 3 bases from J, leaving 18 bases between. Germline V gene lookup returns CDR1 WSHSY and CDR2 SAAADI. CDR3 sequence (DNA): TGCGCCAGCACCCCGGTCGGCCCAGGGAAAGAGACCCAGTACTTC. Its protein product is CASTPVGPGKETQYF.

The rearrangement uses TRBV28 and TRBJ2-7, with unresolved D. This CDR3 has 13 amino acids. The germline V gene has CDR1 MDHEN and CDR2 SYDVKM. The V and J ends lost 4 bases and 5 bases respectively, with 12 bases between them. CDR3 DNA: TGTGCCAGCAGTTCGCCTCCCGTGCACGAGCAGTACTTC. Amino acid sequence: CASSSPPVHEQYF.

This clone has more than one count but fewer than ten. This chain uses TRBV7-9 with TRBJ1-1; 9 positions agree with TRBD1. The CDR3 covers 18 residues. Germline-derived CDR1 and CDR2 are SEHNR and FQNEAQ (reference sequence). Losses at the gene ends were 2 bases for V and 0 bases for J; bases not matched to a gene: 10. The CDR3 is CASSLRVARDRVNTEAFF. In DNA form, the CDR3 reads TGTGCCAGCAGCTTACGTGTGGCCCGGGACAGGGTGAACACTGAAGCTTTCTTT.

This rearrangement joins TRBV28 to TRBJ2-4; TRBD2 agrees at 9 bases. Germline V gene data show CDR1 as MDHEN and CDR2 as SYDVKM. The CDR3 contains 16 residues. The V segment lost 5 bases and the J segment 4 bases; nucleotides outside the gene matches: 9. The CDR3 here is CASSPLTSGKKNIQYF. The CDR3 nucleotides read TGTGCCAGCAGTCCACTGACTAGCGGTAAAAAAAACATTCAGTACTTC.

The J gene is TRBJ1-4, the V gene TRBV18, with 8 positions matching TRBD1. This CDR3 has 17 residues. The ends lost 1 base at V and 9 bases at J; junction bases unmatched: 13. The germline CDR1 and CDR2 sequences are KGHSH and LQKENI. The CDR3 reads CASSPLSPGQGDQKLFF. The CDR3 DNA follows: TGTGCCAGCTCACCACTCTCCCCCGGACAGGGAGATCAAAAACTGTTTTTT.

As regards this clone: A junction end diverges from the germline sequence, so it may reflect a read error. The CDR3 DNA sequence: TGTGCCAGCAGTATAGGGACCGAGGGGGAGACCCAGTACTTC. Translation gives CASSIGTEGETQYF. The chain is built from TRBV19 and TRBJ2-5; D might be TRBD1 or TRBD2, each matching 5 bases. The CDR3 runs to 14 residues. Per germline, CDR1 LNHDA and CDR2 SQIVND (reference sequence).

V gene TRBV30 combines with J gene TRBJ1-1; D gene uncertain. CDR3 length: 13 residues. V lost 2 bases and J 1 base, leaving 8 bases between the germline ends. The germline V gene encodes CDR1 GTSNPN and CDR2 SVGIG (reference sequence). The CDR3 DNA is TGTGCCTGGAGTTTCGGATGGAACACTGAAGCTTTCTTT. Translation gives CAWSFGWNTEAFF.

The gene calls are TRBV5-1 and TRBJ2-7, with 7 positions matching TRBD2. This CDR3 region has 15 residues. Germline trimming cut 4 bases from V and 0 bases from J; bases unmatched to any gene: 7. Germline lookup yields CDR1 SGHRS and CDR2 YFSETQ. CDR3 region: CASSTGLGSSYEQYF. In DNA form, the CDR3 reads TGCGCCAGCAGCACTGGACTAGGGAGCTCCTACGAGCAGTACTTC.

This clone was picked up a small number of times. CDR3 residues: CASTGGLANTGELFF. DNA for the CDR3: TGTGCCAGCACTGGGGGACTGGCGAACACCGGGGAGCTGTTTTTT. The J gene is TRBJ2-2, the V gene TRBV7-9, with TRBD2 as a possible D gene (6 bases). Per the germline V gene, CDR1 is SEHNR and CDR2 is FQNEAQ (reference sequence). CDR3 length: 15 amino acids. V lost 7 bases and J 0 bases, leaving 12 bases between the germline ends.

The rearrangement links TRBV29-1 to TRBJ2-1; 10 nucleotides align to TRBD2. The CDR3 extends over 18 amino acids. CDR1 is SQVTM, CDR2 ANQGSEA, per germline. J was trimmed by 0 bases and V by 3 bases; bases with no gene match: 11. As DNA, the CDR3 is TGCAGCGTTGACCCGACTAGCGGGTCTGGGCTCTCCTACAATGAGCAGTTCTTC. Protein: CSVDPTSGSGLSYNEQFF.

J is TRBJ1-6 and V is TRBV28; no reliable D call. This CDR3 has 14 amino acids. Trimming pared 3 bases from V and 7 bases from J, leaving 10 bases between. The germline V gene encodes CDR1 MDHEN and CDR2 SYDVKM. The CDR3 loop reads CASSFRQMNSPLHF. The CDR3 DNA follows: TGTGCCAGCAGTTTTCGGCAGATGAATTCACCCCTCCACTTT.

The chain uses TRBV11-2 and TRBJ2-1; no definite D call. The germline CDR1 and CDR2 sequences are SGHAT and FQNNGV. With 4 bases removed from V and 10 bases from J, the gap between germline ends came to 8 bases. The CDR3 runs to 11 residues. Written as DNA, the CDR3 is TGTGCCAGCAGCTCGTCCCACGAGCAGTTCTTC. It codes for CASSSSHEQFF.

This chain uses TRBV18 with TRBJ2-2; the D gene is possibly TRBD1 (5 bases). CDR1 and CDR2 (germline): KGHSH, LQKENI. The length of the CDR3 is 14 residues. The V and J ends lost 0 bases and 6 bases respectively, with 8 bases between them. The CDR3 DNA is TGTGCCAGCTCACCACCGTGGGGCTCCGGGGAGCTGTTTTTT. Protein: CASSPPWGSGELFF.

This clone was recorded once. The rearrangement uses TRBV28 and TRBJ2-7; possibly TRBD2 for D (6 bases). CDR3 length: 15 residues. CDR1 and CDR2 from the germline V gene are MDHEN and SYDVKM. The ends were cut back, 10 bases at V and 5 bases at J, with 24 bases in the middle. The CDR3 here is CATVNLALVGNEQYF. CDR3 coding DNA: TGTGCCACCGTAAATCTAGCGCTAGTAGGTAACGAGCAGTACTTC.

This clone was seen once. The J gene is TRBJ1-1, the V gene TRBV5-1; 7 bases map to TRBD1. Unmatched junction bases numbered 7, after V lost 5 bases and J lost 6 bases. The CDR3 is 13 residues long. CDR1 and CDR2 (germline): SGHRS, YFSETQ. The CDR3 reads CASSGLQGSEAFF. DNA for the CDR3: TGCGCCAGCAGTGGGTTACAGGGGTCTGAAGCTTTCTTT.

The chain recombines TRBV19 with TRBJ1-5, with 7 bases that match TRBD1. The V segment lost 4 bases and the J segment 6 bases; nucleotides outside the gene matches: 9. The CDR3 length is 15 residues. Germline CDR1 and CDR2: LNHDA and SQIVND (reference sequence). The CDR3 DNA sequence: TGTGCCAGTAGTAATTCAGGGGGGATAGGTCAGCCCCAGCATTTT. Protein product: CASSNSGGIGQPQHF.